This T cell receptor beta chain emerged from a study of shared clonotypes between healthy human individuals. Study background: Three plates were used per donor for CD4 naive, three for CD4 memory, two for CD8 naive and one for CD8 memory. Study observations and caveats: Estimated richness values were generally larger in naive subsets than in memory subsets.

About this clone itself: Its cognate antigen is unknown.

Source study methods: Junction-only sequences without quality scores came from ImmunoSEQ, so filtering differed. Sequencing was performed with immunoSEQ multiplex PCR; in TCRdb, only in-frame clones are kept and a portion is missing. The D gene and trimming were derived from the DNA, and the V and J assignments and clone size from that table. This sample yields about 960,000 clones, of which roughly 72% are seen a single time; approximately 1.5% belongs to the top ten. The CDR3 has 14 residues. CDR1 and CDR2 (germline): KGHSH, LQKENI. V was shortened by 4 bases and J by 0 bases, with 7 bases between the two germline ends.

Sequencing used memory CD4+ T cells sorted from blood. The subset denotes: CD45RA-negative fraction. V is TRBV18 and J is TRBJ2-1; no clear D gene. This TCR was sampled from a man younger than 30 in good health. The CDR3 DNA reads TGTGCCAGCTCACTGGCGAGCTCCTACAATGAGCAGTTCTTC. It specifies CASSLASSYNEQFF.